Below, 2 T cell receptor beta chains from the same sample are listed, as sequenced in a study of OX40 agonist ivuxolimab in advanced cancers. TCRdb's copy holds only in-frame clones and misses some; the assay was immunoSEQ multiplex PCR. The top ten clones hold over 25% of a sample with about 20,000 clones, approximately 84% of them seen once. The sequencing here drew on CD4+ or CD8+ T cells sorted from blood, taken in a trial of the OX40 agonist ivuxolimab. These receptors were obtained from an adult with an advanced solid tumor such as melanoma, head and neck, liver or kidney cancer.

This chain connects TRBV14 to TRBJ1-2; D gene unclear. V lost 0 bases and J lost 7, with 33 bases in between. The CDR3 consists of 21 residues. Germline V gene data show CDR1 as SGHDN and CDR2 as FVKESK. CDR3 sequence: CASSQDRQTTEEWSRLGGYTF. In DNA form, the CDR3 reads TGTGCCAGCAGCCAAGATAGGCAGACCACGGAAGAATGGTCGAGGTTGGGTGGCTACACCTTC.

The rearrangement links TRBV28 to TRBJ1-6, with D unresolved. CDR3 length equals 14 residues. Trimming removed 5 bases at V and 9 bases at J, with 14 bases between. The V gene's germline CDR1 is MDHEN and CDR2 SYDVKM. The CDR3 protein is CASSPRVAASPLHF. DNA of the CDR3: TGTGCCAGCAGTCCCCGTGTGGCGGCTTCACCCCTCCACTTT.